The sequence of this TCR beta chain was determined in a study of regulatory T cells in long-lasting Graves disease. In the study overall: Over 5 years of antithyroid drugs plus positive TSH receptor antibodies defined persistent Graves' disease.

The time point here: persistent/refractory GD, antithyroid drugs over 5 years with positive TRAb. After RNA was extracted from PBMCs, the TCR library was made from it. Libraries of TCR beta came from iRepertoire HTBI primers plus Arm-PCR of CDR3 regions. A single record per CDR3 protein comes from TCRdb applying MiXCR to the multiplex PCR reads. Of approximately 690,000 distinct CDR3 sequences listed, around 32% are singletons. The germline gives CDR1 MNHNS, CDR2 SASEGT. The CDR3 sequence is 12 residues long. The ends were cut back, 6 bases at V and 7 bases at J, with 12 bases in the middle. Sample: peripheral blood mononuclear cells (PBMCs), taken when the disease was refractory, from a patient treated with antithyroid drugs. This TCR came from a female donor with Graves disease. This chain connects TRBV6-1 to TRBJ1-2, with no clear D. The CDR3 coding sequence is TGTGCCAGCAGAATAGCGGGAGTTGGCTACACCTTC. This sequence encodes CASRIAGVGYTF.